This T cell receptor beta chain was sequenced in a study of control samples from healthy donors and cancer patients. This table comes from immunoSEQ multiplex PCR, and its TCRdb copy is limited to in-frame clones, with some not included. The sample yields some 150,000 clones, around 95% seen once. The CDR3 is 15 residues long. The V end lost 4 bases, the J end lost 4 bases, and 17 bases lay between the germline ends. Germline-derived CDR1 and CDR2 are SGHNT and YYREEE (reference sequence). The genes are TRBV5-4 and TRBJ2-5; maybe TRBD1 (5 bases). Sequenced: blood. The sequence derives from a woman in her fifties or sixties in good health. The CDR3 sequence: CASSQQNRYRETQYF. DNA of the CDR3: TGTGCCAGCAGCCAGCAGAACAGGTATAGAGAGACCCAGTACTTC.